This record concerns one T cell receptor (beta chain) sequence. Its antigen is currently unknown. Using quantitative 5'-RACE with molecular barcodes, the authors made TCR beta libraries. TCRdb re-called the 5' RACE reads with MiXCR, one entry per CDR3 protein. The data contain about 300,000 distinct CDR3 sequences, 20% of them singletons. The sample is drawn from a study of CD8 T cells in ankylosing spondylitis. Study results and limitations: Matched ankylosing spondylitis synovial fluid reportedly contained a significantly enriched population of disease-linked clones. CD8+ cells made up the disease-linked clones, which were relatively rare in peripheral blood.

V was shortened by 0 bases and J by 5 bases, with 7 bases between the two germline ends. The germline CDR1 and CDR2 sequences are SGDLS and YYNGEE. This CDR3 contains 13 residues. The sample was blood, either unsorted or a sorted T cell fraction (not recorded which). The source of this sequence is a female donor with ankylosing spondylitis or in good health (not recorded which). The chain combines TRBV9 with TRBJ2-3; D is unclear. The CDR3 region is CASSVGVVDTQYF. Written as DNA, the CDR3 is TGTGCCAGCAGCGTAGGGGTCGTAGATACGCAGTATTTT.